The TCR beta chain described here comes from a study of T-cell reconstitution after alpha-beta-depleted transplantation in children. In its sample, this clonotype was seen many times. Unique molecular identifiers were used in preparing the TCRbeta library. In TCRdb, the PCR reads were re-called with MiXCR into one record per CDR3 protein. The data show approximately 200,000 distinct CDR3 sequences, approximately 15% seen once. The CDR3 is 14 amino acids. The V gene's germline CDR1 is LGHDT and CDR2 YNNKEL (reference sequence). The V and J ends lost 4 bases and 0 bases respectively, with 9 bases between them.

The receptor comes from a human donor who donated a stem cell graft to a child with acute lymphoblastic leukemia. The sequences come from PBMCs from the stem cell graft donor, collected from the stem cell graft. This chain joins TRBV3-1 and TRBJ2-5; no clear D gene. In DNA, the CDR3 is TGTGCCAGCAGCCGCCGCCGTGACCAAGAGACCCAGTACTTC. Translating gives CASSRRRDQETQYF.